This TCR beta chain emerged from a study of shared clonotypes between healthy human individuals. Background on the study: Donor ages ranged 18 to 49 years: a couple of women, a few men.

To note about this clone: Its antigen is undetermined.

Deep was the level used in running the assay. Some clones are missing from TCRdb's copy, which holds only in-frame ones; the method was immunoSEQ multiplex PCR. The sample includes approximately 1.5 million clones, approximately 98% of them seen just once. Study-wide findings and caveats: Few donors limited the genetic and exposure-history diversity represented. Larger estimated richness was generally recorded for naive subsets relative to memory subsets.

CDR1 is MNHEY and CDR2 is SVGAGI in the germline V gene. V was pared by 1 base and J by 1 base, with 7 bases between. The CDR3 loop spans 14 amino acids. The clonotype was recovered from a young man in good health. Sequenced input: naive CD4+ T cells sorted from blood. The subset denotes: CD45RA+ positively selected. The rearrangement joins TRBV6-5 to TRBJ1-1; TRBD1 might be the D (5 bases). The CDR3 here is CASSYWQGNTEAFF. The DNA for the CDR3 is TGTGCCAGCAGTTACTGGCAGGGGAACACTGAAGCTTTCTTT.